This T cell receptor beta chain is from a study of monozygotic twins with inflammatory bowel disease. Points from the study as a whole: Among IBD patients, TCRbeta diversity (inverse Simpson) was lower than in healthy co-twins. Telling apart the different T cell subtypes was not possible. Fewer clonotypes were shared with others by IBD patients than by healthy twins, especially with disease activity. Any single strong signal or clonotype tied to IBD lacked support.

The CDR3 has 16 residues. Germline CDR1 SGHTA, CDR2 FQGNSA. TCRdb processed the 5' RACE reads again and assigns one entry to each CDR3 protein, with no DNA. The table lists tens of thousands of distinct CDR3 sequences. A remark on this clonotype: The antigen is undetermined.

The TCR comes from a human donor with ulcerative colitis or Crohn's disease, or a healthy co-twin of an affected twin (not recorded which). The chain combines TRBV7-2 with TRBJ2-5; TCRdb selects TRBD1, and the lack of DNA leaves this call unchecked. The sequencing sample was made of blood. The CDR3 protein is CANSLVSRVGGETQYF.